The clone carrying this TCR beta chain turned up a few times. The antigen remains undetermined. This sample was taken from a study of beta chain features in type 1 diabetes. The overall study: All samples yielded around 98,000,000 examined sorted cells.

Study findings and constraints: TCRB CDR3s were moderately but significantly shorter in Type 1 diabetes patients in all four CD4+ subsets. Reduced insertions and increased deletions marked VDJ junctions in type 1 diabetes patients.

Expressed TCRB transcripts were sequenced, since all the RNA that had been isolated was reverse transcribed. Assay used: immunoSEQ multiplex PCR; TCRdb lists only in-frame clones, some missing. The data show over 200,000 clones, approximately 11% seen once. This CDR3 has 12 amino acids. V was shortened by 5 bases and J by 7 bases, with 9 bases between the two germline ends. Germline V CDR1 and CDR2: SGHRS, YFSETQ. The rearrangement uses TRBV5-1 and TRBJ2-2; no firm D call. The clonotype originates from a man aged 25-40 years with type 1 diabetes. The sequenced material came from naive CD4+ T cells from blood. CDR3 loop: CASSFPGGELFF. The CDR3 DNA follows: TGCGCCAGCAGTTTCCCAGGCGGGGAGCTGTTTTTT.